Presented here are 22 T cell receptor beta chains from one specimen sequenced in a study of T-cell memory formation after mild COVID-19. Via MiXCR, TCRdb re-called the 5' RACE reads, giving one row per CDR3 protein. The table shows fewer than 200,000 distinct CDR3 sequences, with roughly 23% occurring only once. The source material was PBMCs or a T cell subset sorted from them (not recorded which). These receptors were obtained from an adult woman who had mild COVID-19 (a few samples of this study predate the infection). Cell type and time point are not known.

The genes are TRBV4-3 and TRBJ2-2, with TRBD2 matching over 13 bases. Trimming removed 4 bases from V and 4 bases from J; junction bases left unmatched: 9. Germline CDR1 is LGHNA and CDR2 is YSLEER. This CDR3 is 18 amino acids long. CDR3 region: CASSRSPLAGGPTGELFF. CDR3 bases: TGCGCCAGCAGCCGATCACCACTAGCGGGAGGGCCCACCGGGGAGCTGTTTTTT.

This clonotype turned up a few times. V gene TRBV6-6 combines with J gene TRBJ2-2; possible D gene TRBD2, 6 bases. From germline, CDR1 is MNHNY and CDR2 SVGAGI (reference sequence). This CDR3 is built from 12 residues. Trimming pared 6 bases from V and 7 bases from J, leaving 9 bases between. The CDR3: CASRHGGGELFF. The CDR3 nucleotides are TGTGCCAGCAGACACGGGGGCGGGGAGCTGTTTTTT.

The chain joins TRBV20-1 to TRBJ1-2; D remains ambiguous. Germline values: CDR1 DFQATT, CDR2 SNEGSKA (reference sequence). Trimming took off 1 base at V and 3 bases at J, with 9 bases between the two ends. CDR3 length equals 13 residues. CDR3 bases: TGCAGTGCTAGAGTCGCCGGGGACTATGGCTACACCTTC. Protein: CSARVAGDYGYTF.

This clonotype was counted at least ten times. This rearrangement joins TRBV20-1 to TRBJ2-5, with D tentatively TRBD2 (6 bases). Germline V gives CDR1 DFQATT, CDR2 SNEGSKA (reference sequence). The V end was cut by 3 bases, the J end by 5 bases, with 16 bases between. The CDR3 runs to 14 residues. CDR3 sequence (DNA): TGCAGTGCTAGGAGGCCGGGAGAAAGGGAGACCCAGTACTTC. Protein: CSARRPGERETQYF.

The gene calls are TRBV18 and TRBJ2-5; D gene uncertain. Trimming cost V 3 bases and J 3 bases, with 11 bases left between them. The CDR3 extends over 14 amino acids. Per germline, CDR1 KGHSH and CDR2 LQKENI. The CDR3 nucleotides are TGTGCCAGCTCACCGTGGAAAACAGAAGAGACCCAGTACTTC. This codes for CASSPWKTEETQYF.

V is TRBV11-2 and J is TRBJ2-1, with TRBD1 matching 9 bases. V was pared by 4 bases and J by 7 bases, with 5 bases of the junction left unmatched. CDR1 SGHAT and CDR2 FQNNGV come from the germline V gene. This CDR3 is 14 amino acids long. CDR3 DNA sequence: TGTGCCAGCAGCTCAGGGACAGGGCCAAATGAGCAGTTCTTC. This gives the protein CASSSGTGPNEQFF.

This clonotype came up a few times. The chain couples TRBV6-5 to TRBJ2-1; 7 bases fit TRBD1. The germline V gene has CDR1 MNHEY and CDR2 SVGAGI. CDR3 length: 15 residues. V was clipped by 2 bases and J by 4 bases; unmatched bases: 5. CDR3 protein: CASSYGDRAYNEQFF. The CDR3 nucleotides are TGTGCCAGCAGTTACGGCGACAGGGCTTACAATGAGCAGTTCTTC.

The rearrangement links TRBV4-1 to TRBJ2-5; TRBD1 might be the D (6 bases). The germline V and J ends were trimmed by 1 base and 4 bases, with 10 bases remaining between them. The CDR3 extends over 14 amino acids. CDR1 and CDR2 from the germline V gene are MGHRA and YSYEKL. CDR3 coding DNA: TGCGCCAGCAGCCAAGGCAGGGGCGCAGAGACCCAGTACTTC. Translated, it gives CASSQGRGAETQYF.

The chain recombines TRBV12-3 or TRBV12-4 with TRBJ1-5; no clear D. V lost 1 base and J 3 bases, leaving 10 bases between the germline ends. CDR3 length equals 15 residues. CDR3 amino acids: CASSLEGTLNQPQHF. CDR3 sequence (DNA): TGTGCCAGCAGTTTAGAGGGTACCCTCAATCAGCCCCAGCATTTT.

There are a few counts of this clonotype. The genes are TRBV27 and TRBJ2-5; D possibly uses TRBD1 or TRBD2 (5 bases each). CDR1 and CDR2 (germline): MNHEY, SMNVEV (reference sequence). V dropped 5 bases and J dropped 5 bases, with 24 bases sitting between them. CDR3 length: 17 amino acids. DNA of the CDR3: TGTGCCAGCAGTGACCCCCTCGGGGCTGCCCCCGGGGAGACCCAGTACTTC. Translated: CASSDPLGAAPGETQYF.

The chain combines TRBV7-6 with TRBJ1-1; D ambiguous. The germline V gene has CDR1 SGHVS and CDR2 FNYEAQ. This CDR3 has 13 amino acids. Trimming took 3 bases from V and 0 from J, leaving 5 bases between them. The CDR3 sequence is CASSFSLNTEAFF. DNA for the CDR3: TGTGCCAGCAGCTTCTCGTTGAACACTGAAGCTTTCTTT. Using reference TRBV7-6 and TRBJ1-1 for the parts outside the CDR3, the full variable domain is GAGVSQSPRYKVTKRGQDVALRCDPISGHVSLYWYRQALGQGPEFLTYFNYEAQQDKSGLPNDRFSAERPEGSISTLTIQRTEQRDSAMYRCASSFSLNTEAFFGQGTRLTVV.

This chain connects TRBV7-9 to TRBJ1-1; D unresolved. The length of the CDR3 is 14 residues. Trimming took 4 bases from V and 1 from J, leaving 10 bases between them. Per germline, CDR1 SEHNR and CDR2 FQNEAQ (reference sequence). In DNA form, the CDR3 reads TGTGCCAGCAGCTCGTGGACGGAGAACACTGAAGCTTTCTTT. Protein: CASSSWTENTEAFF.

In its sample, this clonotype was seen a few times. This chain uses TRBV7-6 with TRBJ2-3; a weak D match, TRBD2 (6 bases). The CDR3 extends over 15 amino acids. Germline CDR1 is SGHVS and CDR2 is FNYEAQ. Trimming removed 2 bases at V and 2 bases at J, with 11 bases between. This CDR3 is CASSLRREITDTQYF. The CDR3 DNA is TGTGCCAGCAGCTTAAGGAGGGAGATCACAGATACGCAGTATTTT. The whole variable domain, remainder taken from reference TRBV7-6 and TRBJ2-3, is GAGVSQSPRYKVTKRGQDVALRCDPISGHVSLYWYRQALGQGPEFLTYFNYEAQQDKSGLPNDRFSAERPEGSISTLTIQRTEQRDSAMYRCASSLRREITDTQYFGPGTRLTVL.

J is TRBJ2-1 and V is TRBV7-3; D is uncertain. This CDR3 region has 12 residues. V lost 5 bases, J lost 7 bases, and 9 bases lay in between. From germline, CDR1 is SGHTA and CDR2 FQGTGA. The CDR3 coding sequence is TGTGCCAGCAGCCATGCTGGGAATGAGCAGTTCTTC. Amino acids: CASSHAGNEQFF.

The chain links TRBV7-8 to TRBJ1-2; D ambiguous. Trimming cost V 5 bases and J 0 bases, with 19 bases left between them. Germline CDR1 is SGHVS and CDR2 is FQNEAQ. The CDR3 is 17 amino acids. The CDR3 region is CASSPASDHGANYGYTF. CDR3 nucleotide sequence: TGTGCCAGCAGCCCCGCGTCGGATCACGGGGCTAACTATGGCTACACCTTC.

There are a few counts of this clonotype. The V gene is TRBV24-1, the J gene TRBJ2-7; D unresolved. The CDR3 length is 13 residues. With 4 bases removed from V and 2 bases from J, the gap between germline ends came to 8 bases. Germline CDR1 is KGHDR and CDR2 is SFDVKD. CDR3 nucleotide sequence: TGTGCCACCAGTGAGAGTTCGGCCTACGAGCAGTACTTC. This sequence encodes CATSESSAYEQYF.

The sample holds one count of this clonotype. The rearrangement joins TRBV6-1 to TRBJ1-1; no reliable D call. CDR1 MNHNS and CDR2 SASEGT come from the germline V gene. This CDR3 spans 16 amino acids. Trimming pared 2 bases from V and 0 bases from J, leaving 13 bases between. This CDR3 is CASSENWVRMNTEAFF. The CDR3 DNA reads TGTGCCAGCAGTGAAAATTGGGTAAGAATGAACACTGAAGCTTTCTTT.

V gene TRBV20-1 combines with J gene TRBJ1-1; D gene unclear. This CDR3 is 14 amino acids long. Deletions cut 5 bases from V and 6 bases from J, with 19 bases between. Germline V gene data show CDR1 as DFQATT and CDR2 as SNEGSKA (reference sequence). CDR3 DNA: TGCAGTGCTCCCGAGCCCCTTTCGGGCGCTGAAGCTTTCTTT. It codes for CSAPEPLSGAEAFF.

This clonotype has only a few counts. The rearrangement joins TRBV7-9 to TRBJ2-5; no reliable D call. Germline loops: CDR1 SEHNR, CDR2 FQNEAQ (reference sequence). Trimming took 5 bases from V and 5 from J, leaving 9 bases between them. This CDR3 has 12 amino acids. The CDR3 protein is CASSAPFETQYF. The CDR3 DNA follows: TGTGCCAGCAGCGCCCCGTTCGAGACCCAGTACTTC.

V and J are TRBV3-1 and TRBJ2-1; 8 bases are a match to TRBD2. V gave up 0 bases and J gave up 4 bases; unmatched junction bases: 14. The germline V gene encodes CDR1 LGHDT and CDR2 YNNKEL (reference sequence). The CDR3 consists of 19 residues. The CDR3 protein is CASSQEGPQAGAGYNEQFF. The CDR3 nucleotides are TGTGCCAGCAGCCAAGAGGGCCCTCAAGCGGGGGCCGGGTACAATGAGCAGTTCTTC.

This clonotype was detected only once. The chain has TRBV4-1 and TRBJ2-4; 10 bases are a match to TRBD1. This CDR3 spans 14 amino acids. The germline V gene encodes CDR1 MGHRA and CDR2 YSYEKL. The J segment lost 1 base and the V segment lost 7 bases, leaving 1 base of the junction unmatched. Written as DNA, the CDR3 is TGCGCCAGCAAGGGACAGGGGGCCAAAAACATTCAGTACTTC. Its protein product is CASKGQGAKNIQYF.

This chain uses TRBV15 with TRBJ2-7; 7 bases fit TRBD2. Germline V gives CDR1 LNHNV, CDR2 YYDKDF (reference sequence). V gave up 1 base and J gave up 4 bases; unmatched junction bases: 7. This CDR3 has 15 residues. The CDR3 nucleotides read TGTGCCACCAGCAGAGTCGCTAGCGGAATTTACGAGCAGTACTTC. Protein sequence: CATSRVASGIYEQYF.